This entry features one T cell receptor beta chain sequence. Assay: immunoSEQ multiplex PCR; the TCRdb copy retains only in-frame clones and omits some. The sample shows roughly 15,000 clones, roughly 80% of them seen only once. The entry originates in a study of blood T cell repertoires in COVID-19. The germline CDR1 and CDR2 sequences are SNHLY and FYNNEI. The CDR3 length is 15 residues. The ends were cut back, 8 bases at V and 4 bases at J, with 17 bases in the middle. Sample: peripheral blood. This chain joins TRBV2 and TRBJ2-2; D is possibly TRBD1 (7 bases). This TCR came from a human donor in a cohort sampled during active COVID-19. The CDR3 DNA reads TGTGCCAGCCGACGGGGGACAGCGACCACCGGGGAGCTGTTTTTT. It yields the protein CASRRGTATTGELFF.